The present TCR beta chain was sequenced within a study of T-cell memory formation after mild COVID-19. Study-wide background: In these data, TCR clusters were largely donor specific.

The CDR3 has 16 residues. Losses at the gene ends were 6 bases for V and 4 bases for J; bases not matched to a gene: 12. This clonotype has more than one count but fewer than ten. Constant-segment primers and 5'RACE yielded cDNA libraries for TCR alpha and TCR beta, each carrying sample barcodes and UMIs. TCRdb redid the calling of the 5' RACE reads with MiXCR, one entry per CDR3 protein. The table includes just over 300,000 distinct CDR3 sequences, roughly a fifth detected once. The chain links TRBV12-3 or TRBV12-4 to TRBJ2-5; 9 bases agree with TRBD1. Sequencing input: PBMCs or a T cell subset sorted from them (not recorded which). The receptor was isolated from a young man who had mild COVID-19 (a few samples of this study predate the infection). Cell type and time point are not known. In DNA, the CDR3 is TGTGCCAGCAGCCTCCCACCTCCGGGACAGGGAGAGACCCAGTACTTC. It is translated as CASSLPPPGQGETQYF.